This T cell receptor beta chain was captured by sequencing in a study of blood T cell repertoires in COVID-19. Cohort 3 recovery required two negative PCRs, clearance, or symptom resolution. This CDR3 is 18 amino acids long. Trimming removed 3 bases from V and 0 bases from J; junction bases left unmatched: 10. Per germline, CDR1 LNHNV and CDR2 YYDKDF (reference sequence). Assay: immunoSEQ multiplex PCR; the TCRdb copy retains only in-frame clones and omits some. The sample comprises a few hundred thousand clones, around 92% of which are singletons, and under 2.5% rests with the top ten. The specimen was PBMCs or T cells enriched from blood (not recorded which). This TCR derives from a woman aged 55-70 years who had recovered from COVID-19. The chain carries TRBV15 and TRBJ1-3, with 8 bases matching TRBD1. The CDR3 here is CATSSSRQGLLSGNTIYF. CDR3 coding DNA: TGTGCCACCAGCAGTAGTCGACAGGGGCTTCTCTCTGGAAACACCATATATTTT. The full variable domain, completed using reference TRBV15 and TRBJ1-3, is DAMVIQNPRYQVTQFGKPVTLSCSQTLNHNVMYWYQQKSSQAPKLLFHYYDKDFNNEADTPDNFQSRRPNTSFCFLDIRSPGLGDTAMYLCATSSSRQGLLSGNTIYFGEGSWLTVV.